Listed below are T cell receptor beta chains from one sample, sequenced in a study of shared clonotypes between healthy human individuals. The method was immunoSEQ multiplex PCR; TCRdb's version includes in-frame clones alone and lacks a portion of them. Among about 2.2 million clones, 93% were seen once, and the ten largest hold more than 1.5%. Material: naive CD8+ T cells from PBMCs. These TCRs come from a man younger than 30 in good health. Some clones in this sample may be carry-over from other donors' samples. Each CDR3 is given with its conserved first and last residue. Each record gives: D gene, J gene, V gene, clone size, CDR3 DNA, CDR3 protein. D genes are given only for firm matches. The size field is filled for only some rows; it gives once, few, many or a size class.

TRBD1	TRBJ2-7	TRBV5-1	once	TGCGCCAGCAGCGGACAGGGGGCGAGTGAGCAGTACTTC	CASSGQGASEQYF
.	TRBJ2-1	TRBV7-8	once	TGTGCCAGCAGCCCCATGGGGAACACCTACAATGAGCAGTTCTTC	CASSPMGNTYNEQFF
.	TRBJ2-1	TRBV29-1	.	TGCAGCGGGACCCACAATGAGCAGTTCTTC	CSGTHNEQFF
.	TRBJ1-4	TRBV11-2	.	TGTGCCAGCAGCTCGCCTGGGCGCACTAATGAAAAACTGTTTTTT	CASSSPGRTNEKLFF
.	TRBJ2-7	TRBV27	.	TGTGCCAGCAGTTTAATCCAGGGGGGGGTAGGCGAGCAGTACTTC	CASSLIQGGVGEQYF
TRBD2	TRBJ2-7	TRBV27	once	TGTGCCAGCAGTTCGAGGACTAGCGGCAACTACGAGCAGTACTTC	CASSSRTSGNYEQYF
TRBD1	TRBJ2-7	TRBV6-5	once	TGTGCCAGCACTGGGACAGGGGGCTACGAGCAGTACTTC	CASTGTGGYEQYF
.	TRBJ1-1	TRBV27	.	TGTGCCAGCAGTTTAATAAGGGGTGGCACTGAAGCTTTCTTT	CASSLIRGGTEAFF
TRBD2	TRBJ2-7	TRBV9	.	TGTGCCAGCAGCGTAGCTGGGAGGGCTCTTTGGGACGAGCAGTACTTC	CASSVAGRALWDEQYF
TRBD2	TRBJ2-1	TRBV13	.	TGTGCCAGCAGCTTAGCCCCGCGGGGAGGGGAGTTCTTC	CASSLAPRGGEFF
.	TRBJ2-7	TRBV27	.	TGTGCCAGCAGGCCCCCGGGGGCCTACTACGAGCAGTACTTC	CASRPPGAYYEQYF
TRBD2	TRBJ2-1	TRBV27	once	TGTGCCAGCAGTCTGATAGCGGGAGATACGTACAATGAGCAGTTCTTC	CASSLIAGDTYNEQFF
TRBD1	TRBJ2-7	TRBV30	.	TGTGCCTGGAGTGTGACAGGGTGGTACGAGCAGTACTTC	CAWSVTGWYEQYF
.	TRBJ2-5	TRBV13	.	TGTGCCAGCAGCTTAGAAGGGGAAGGGCGAGAGACCCAGTACTTC	CASSLEGEGRETQYF
TRBD2	TRBJ2-5	TRBV28	.	TGTGCCAGCAGTGGGGAGGGCCTGTTTCAAGAGACCCAGTACTTC	CASSGEGLFQETQYF
.	TRBJ2-1	TRBV2	once	TGTGCCAGCAGTGATCCGCGGAGCTCCTACAATGAGCAGTTCTTC	CASSDPRSSYNEQFF
TRBD1	TRBJ1-3	TRBV4-2	.	TGTGCCAGCACCAGACCGGGACAGGACTCTGGAAACACCATATATTTT	CASTRPGQDSGNTIYF
.	TRBJ2-7	TRBV21-1	.	TGTGCCAGCAGCAAAGATCAGGGGACAGGCTCCTACGAGCAGTACTTC	CASSKDQGTGSYEQYF
.	TRBJ1-5	TRBV27	.	TGTGCCAGCAGTTTGTTCAGCAATCAGCCCCAGCATTTT	CASSLFSNQPQHF
.	TRBJ1-1	TRBV5-4	.	TGTGCCAGCGCGGGGGGCTCGGGCACTGAAGCTTTCTTT	CASAGGSGTEAFF
.	TRBJ2-2	TRBV5-1	.	TGCGCCAGCAGCTTGGTAGGCGGGGAGCTGTTTTTT	CASSLVGGELFF
.	TRBJ2-5	TRBV11-3	.	TGTGCCAGCAGCCTCAGGAGGGGGGAGACCCAGTACTTC	CASSLRRGETQYF
TRBD1	TRBJ2-3	TRBV7-9	.	TGTGCCAGCACCCTGGGACAGTCGGCGCAGTATTTT	CASTLGQSAQYF
TRBD2	TRBJ2-1	TRBV10-3	.	TGTGCCATCAGTGAGAGGCTAGCGGGCCTCTTCACCTACAATGAGCAGTTCTTC	CAISERLAGLFTYNEQFF
TRBD1	TRBJ2-7	TRBV7-8	once	TGTGCCAGCAGCTTAGTGGGACAGTCTTTCTCCGAGCAGTACTTC	CASSLVGQSFSEQYF
.	TRBJ2-6	TRBV5-1	.	TGCGCCAGCAGCGACTACAGGGACCCCCTCGGGGCCAACGTCCTGACTTTC	CASSDYRDPLGANVLTF
.	TRBJ1-2	TRBV27	.	TGTGCCAGCTTTGGGGGGACCGGCTACACCTTC	CASFGGTGYTF
.	TRBJ2-1	TRBV4-1	.	TGCGCCAGCAGCCAAGAATGGGGACGGGGTATGTGGAGCAATGAGCAGTTCTTC	CASSQEWGRGMWSNEQFF
.	TRBJ1-2	TRBV27	.	TGTGCCAGCAGTTTATCGGGGGGGGCGAGGGGCTATGGCTACACCTTC	CASSLSGGARGYGYTF
TRBD1	TRBJ1-2	TRBV5-1	.	TGCGCCAGCAGCTCCCCAAAACAGGGGGCAGAAGGAGGCTACACCTTC	CASSSPKQGAEGGYTF
.	TRBJ1-5	TRBV19	.	TGTGCCAGTAGTCCCTGGGATAGCAATCAGCCCCAGCATTTT	CASSPWDSNQPQHF
.	TRBJ2-1	TRBV7-9	.	TGTGCCAGCAGCTTGGTCGCTGGGGAGCAGTTCTTC	CASSLVAGEQFF
.	TRBJ2-7	TRBV4-1	.	TGCGCCAGCAGCCAAGGGACAGCGTTTTTTAGCTCCTACGAGCAGTACTTC	CASSQGTAFFSSYEQYF
TRBD1	TRBJ1-2	TRBV19	.	TGTGCCAGTACCTTCGTCCTGCAGGGGGGGGTTCGTCAACGCCTGGAGGTCGGTGGCTACACCTTC	CASTFVLQGGVRQRLEVGGYTF
TRBD1	TRBJ1-1	TRBV5-1	.	TGCGCCAGCAGCGGACAGGGGGGCACTGAAGCTTTCTTT	CASSGQGGTEAFF
.	TRBJ2-4	TRBV28	.	TGTGCCAGCAGTTCCCCCGTTGCCAAAAACATTCAGTACTTC	CASSSPVAKNIQYF
.	TRBJ2-7	TRBV25-1	.	TGTGCCAGCAGTGATTCAGGCAGCTCCTACGAGCAGTACTTC	CASSDSGSSYEQYF
TRBD1	TRBJ2-3	TRBV9	.	TGTGCCAGCTCCTCGGACAGGGGTGGAACAGATACGCAGTATTTT	CASSSDRGGTDTQYF
TRBD2	TRBJ2-7	TRBV27	.	TGTGCCAGCAGTACTAGCGGGTGGTCCTACGAGCAGTACTTC	CASSTSGWSYEQYF
.	TRBJ2-5	TRBV7-5	.	TGTGCCAGAAGCTTACGCGGAAGAGAGACCCAGTACTTC	CARSLRGRETQYF
TRBD1	TRBJ1-1	TRBV2	.	TGTGCCAGCAGGCCCCGGGACAGGGGGCAAAGGAGGGCGTCTTTCTTT	CASRPRDRGQRRASFF
.	TRBJ2-7	TRBV30	.	TGTGCCTGGGCGCCCGGGACCTACGAGCAGTACTTC	CAWAPGTYEQYF
.	TRBJ2-1	TRBV10-2	.	TGCGCCAGCAGTGAGGGGATTCTTTACAATGAGCAGTTCTTC	CASSEGILYNEQFF
.	TRBJ1-5	TRBV15	.	TGTGCCACCAGCAGAGATCGCGACCCCCTTGGACAGCCCCAGCATTTT	CATSRDRDPLGQPQHF
.	TRBJ2-7	TRBV7-2	.	TGTGCCAGCAGCTCGTTCGCGGAGTCCTACGAGCAGTACTTC	CASSSFAESYEQYF
.	TRBJ2-7	TRBV6-1	.	TGTGCCAGCAGTGAAGCGGCAGACTACGAGCAGTACTTC	CASSEAADYEQYF
.	TRBJ2-7	TRBV27	once	TGTGCCAGCAGCCGAGACTCCTACGAGCAGTACTTC	CASSRDSYEQYF
.	TRBJ1-1	TRBV19	.	TGTGCCAGTAGTATTCGGGCGGCGATGAACACTGAAGCTTTCTTT	CASSIRAAMNTEAFF
TRBD1	TRBJ1-2	TRBV7-3	.	TGTGCCAGCAGCTTAAACTCTTTAACAGGGGAAGGCTACACCTTC	CASSLNSLTGEGYTF
TRBD1	TRBJ2-4	TRBV9	.	TGTGCCAGCAGCGCCGGACAGGGGCGGGAAAACATTCAGTACTTC	CASSAGQGRENIQYF
.	TRBJ1-5	TRBV27	.	TGTGCCAGCAGTACGATAACGGACAGAGGAGTCAATCAGCCCCAGCATTTT	CASSTITDRGVNQPQHF
.	TRBJ1-5	TRBV6-1	.	TGTGCCAGCAGTGAATTAATCAGAGGGTCTGTCAATCAGCCCCAGCATTTT	CASSELIRGSVNQPQHF
TRBD1	TRBJ2-7	TRBV13	.	TGTGCCAGCAGCCTGGGACAGGGATACGAGCAGTACTTC	CASSLGQGYEQYF
.	TRBJ2-1	TRBV27	.	TGTGCCAGCAGTTCCCCCTTTAGTAGCTACAATGAGCAGTTCTTC	CASSSPFSSYNEQFF
.	TRBJ1-5	TRBV27	.	TGTGCCAGCACGGTGGCCGGGAGCAATCAGCCCCAGCATTTT	CASTVAGSNQPQHF
TRBD2	TRBJ2-7	TRBV27	.	TGTGCCAGCAGGGACCGGACTAGTTCCTACGAGCAGTACTTC	CASRDRTSSYEQYF